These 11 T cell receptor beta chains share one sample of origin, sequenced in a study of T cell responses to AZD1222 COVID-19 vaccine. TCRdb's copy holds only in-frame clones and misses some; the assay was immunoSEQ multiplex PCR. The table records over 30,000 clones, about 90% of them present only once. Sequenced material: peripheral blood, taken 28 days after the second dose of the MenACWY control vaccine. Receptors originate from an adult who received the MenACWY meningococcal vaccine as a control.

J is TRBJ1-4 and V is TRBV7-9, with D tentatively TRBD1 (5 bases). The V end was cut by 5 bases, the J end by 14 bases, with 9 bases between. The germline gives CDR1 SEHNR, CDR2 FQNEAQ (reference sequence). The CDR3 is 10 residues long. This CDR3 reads CASSPGGLFF. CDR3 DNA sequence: TGTGCCAGCAGCCCCGGGGGGCTGTTTTTT.

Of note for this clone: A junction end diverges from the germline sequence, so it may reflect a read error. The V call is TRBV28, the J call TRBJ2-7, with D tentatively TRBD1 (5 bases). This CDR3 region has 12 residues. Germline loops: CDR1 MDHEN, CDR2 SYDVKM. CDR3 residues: CASSTLGRARHF. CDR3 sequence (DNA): TGTGCCAGCAGCACATTAGGCAGGGCACGACACTTC.

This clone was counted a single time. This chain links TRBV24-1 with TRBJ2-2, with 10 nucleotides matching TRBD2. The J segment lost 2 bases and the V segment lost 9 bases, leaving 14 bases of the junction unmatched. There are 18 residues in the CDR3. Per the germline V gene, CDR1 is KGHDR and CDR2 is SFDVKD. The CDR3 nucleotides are TGTGCCACCGCCGCCCGCAAGGGACTAGCGCAAAACACCGGGGAGCTGTTTTTT. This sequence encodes CATAARKGLAQNTGELFF.

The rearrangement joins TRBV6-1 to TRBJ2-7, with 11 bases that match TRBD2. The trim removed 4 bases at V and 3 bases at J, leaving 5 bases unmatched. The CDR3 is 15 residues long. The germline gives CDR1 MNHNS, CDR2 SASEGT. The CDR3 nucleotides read TGTGCCAGCAGTGGAGCCGGGACTAGCGGCTACGAGCAGTACTTC. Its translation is CASSGAGTSGYEQYF.

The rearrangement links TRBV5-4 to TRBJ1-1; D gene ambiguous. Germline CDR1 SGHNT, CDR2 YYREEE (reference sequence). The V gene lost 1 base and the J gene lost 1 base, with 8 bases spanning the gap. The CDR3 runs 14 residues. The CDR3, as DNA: TGTGCCAGCAGCTTGCGGTGGGGGAACACTGAAGCTTTCTTT. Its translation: CASSLRWGNTEAFF.

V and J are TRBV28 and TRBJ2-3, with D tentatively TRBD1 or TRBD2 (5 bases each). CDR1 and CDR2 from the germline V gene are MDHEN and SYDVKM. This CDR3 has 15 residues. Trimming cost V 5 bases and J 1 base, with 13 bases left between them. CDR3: CASSGRDRGTDTQYF. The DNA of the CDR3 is TGTGCCAGCAGTGGCCGGGACCGAGGCACAGATACGCAGTATTTT.

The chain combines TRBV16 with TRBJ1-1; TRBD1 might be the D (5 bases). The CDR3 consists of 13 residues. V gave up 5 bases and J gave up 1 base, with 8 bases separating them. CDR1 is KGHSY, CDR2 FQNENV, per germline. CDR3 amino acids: CASSLGQNTEAFF. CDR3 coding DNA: TGTGCCAGCAGCTTAGGACAGAACACTGAAGCTTTCTTT.

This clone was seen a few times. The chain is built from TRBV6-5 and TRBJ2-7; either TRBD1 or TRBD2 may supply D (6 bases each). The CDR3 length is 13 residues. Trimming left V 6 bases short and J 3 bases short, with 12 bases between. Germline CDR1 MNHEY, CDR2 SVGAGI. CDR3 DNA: TGTGCCAGCAGGAGGGGGGTCAACTACGAGCAGTACTTC. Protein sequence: CASRRGVNYEQYF.

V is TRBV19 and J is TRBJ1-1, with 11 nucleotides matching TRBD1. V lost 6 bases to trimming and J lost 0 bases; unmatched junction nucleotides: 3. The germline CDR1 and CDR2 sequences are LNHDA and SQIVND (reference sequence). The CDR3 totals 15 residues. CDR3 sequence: CASRDRGQLNTEAFF. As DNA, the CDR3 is TGTGCCAGTAGGGACAGGGGGCAATTGAACACTGAAGCTTTCTTT.

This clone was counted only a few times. The CDR3 loop is CASSQDPAGATHDTQYF. The CDR3 bases are TGTGCCAGCAGCCAAGACCCCGCGGGGGCCACCCATGATACGCAGTATTTT. V gene TRBV3-1 (or the pseudogene TRBV3-2) combines with J gene TRBJ2-3; possible D gene TRBD2, 7 bases. The germline V gene encodes CDR1 LGHDT and CDR2 YNNKEL (reference sequence). The CDR3 consists of 17 residues. V lost 0 bases, J lost 6 bases, and 19 bases lay in between.

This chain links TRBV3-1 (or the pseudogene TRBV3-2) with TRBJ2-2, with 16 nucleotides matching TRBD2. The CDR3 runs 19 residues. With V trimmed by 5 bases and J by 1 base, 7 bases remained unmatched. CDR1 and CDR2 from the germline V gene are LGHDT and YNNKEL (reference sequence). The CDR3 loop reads CASSYTGLAGGRNTGELFF. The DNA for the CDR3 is TGTGCCAGCAGCTACACGGGACTAGCGGGAGGGCGGAACACCGGGGAGCTGTTTTTT.